These 17 T cell receptor beta chains were sequenced from one sample in a study of regulatory T cells in long-lasting Graves disease (dated by TCRdb to the early 2020s). Library method: multiplex PCR. Sequencing relied on an Illumina HiSeq 4000. To build TCR beta libraries, CDR3 regions were amplified by Arm-PCR using iRepertoire HTBI primers. TCRdb took the public reads, trimmed them with fastp at Q25, ran MiXCR for clone calling and kept in-frame beta chains. Every CDR3 protein is listed once, alongside the most common genes and DNA of its rows. The sample yields about 430,000 distinct CDR3 sequences; 21% were counted once. The ten most abundant clones make up roughly an eighth of the sample. Per the publication, the time point label means: persistent/refractory GD, antithyroid drugs over 5 years with positive TRAb. For both TCR sequencing and RNA sequencing, RNA was extracted from PBMCs using TRIzol.

Sequencing used peripheral blood mononuclear cells (PBMCs), obtained when the disease was refractory, from a patient treated with antithyroid drugs. These receptors originate from a female donor with Graves disease.

A few counts support this clonotype. The gene calls are TRBV20-1 and TRBJ2-2; TRBD1 might be the D (5 bases). V was pared by 4 bases and J by 1 base, with 10 bases between. This CDR3 is 14 amino acids long. Germline V lookup: CDR1 DFQATT, CDR2 SNEGSKA (reference sequence). CDR3 coding DNA: TGCAGTGCTACGAAGACAGTGAACACCGGGGAGCTGTTTTTT. Translated: CSATKTVNTGELFF.

V gene TRBV15 combines with J gene TRBJ2-1; TRBD1 matches at 8 bases. The germline CDR1 and CDR2 sequences are LNHNV and YYDKDF (reference sequence). V lost 3 bases to trimming and J lost 2 bases; unmatched junction nucleotides: 6. The CDR3 totals 16 residues. The CDR3 is CATSSPGTGTYNEQFF. CDR3 DNA: TGTGCCACCAGCAGCCCCGGGACAGGCACCTACAATGAGCAGTTCTTC.

This clonotype was observed at least ten times. The CDR3: CASSLPAGAFPEAFF. The DNA for the CDR3 is TGCGCCAGCAGCTTGCCAGCAGGGGCTTTTCCTGAAGCTTTCTTT. This chain links TRBV5-1 with TRBJ1-1; D perhaps matches TRBD1 (6 bases). This CDR3 contains 15 residues. V shed 1 base and J shed 6 bases, with 16 bases lying between them. Germline lookup yields CDR1 SGHRS and CDR2 YFSETQ.

The chain joins TRBV27 to TRBJ2-7, with 8 bases aligning to TRBD2. The CDR3 spans 14 residues. J was trimmed by 3 bases and V by 3 bases; bases with no gene match: 4. Germline CDR1 reads MNHEY; CDR2 reads SMNVEV (reference sequence). Written as DNA, the CDR3 is TGTGCCAGCAGTTTCCGGGAGGGAGGCTACGAGCAGTACTTC. As protein: CASSFREGGYEQYF.

The sample holds many counts of this clonotype. The chain uses TRBV2 and TRBJ1-5, with 7 bases lining up with TRBD1. V trimming: 7 bases; J trimming: 4 bases; junction bases outside the gene matches: 10. Germline V gene sequence: CDR1 SNHLY, CDR2 FYNNEI. This CDR3 has 15 amino acids. The CDR3 loop is CASTRGEQDNQPQHF. CDR3 DNA sequence: TGTGCCAGCACCAGGGGGGAGCAGGATAATCAGCCCCAGCATTTT.

This clonotype was counted only a few times. The V gene is TRBV5-5, the J gene TRBJ2-3; 9 bases align to TRBD1. The CDR3 runs 15 residues. Germline CDR1 is SGHKS and CDR2 is YYEKEE (reference sequence). With 6 bases clipped from V and 2 bases from J, the junction kept 7 bases outside the gene matches. DNA for the CDR3: TGTGCCAGCAACCCGGGACAGGGCGACACAGATACGCAGTATTTT. Protein: CASNPGQGDTDTQYF.

This clonotype appeared many times. This is likely a read error, given that the CDR3 carries no conserved phenylalanine or tryptophan at its end. Because the CDR3's place on the DNA is in doubt, the DNA is left out and the CDR3 is given as listed by TCRdb. The chain has TRBV27 and TRBJ1-5. The CDR3 extends over 15 residues, inclusive of both ends. The germline V gene has CDR1 MNHEY and CDR2 SMNVEV (reference sequence). Here the CDR3 reads CASSPGRASLPRVIP.

This clonotype was detected many times. The rearrangement links TRBV28 to TRBJ1-2, with D unclear. The CDR3 is 13 residues long. V gave up 8 bases and J gave up 9 bases, with 19 bases separating them. CDR1 and CDR2 (germline): MDHEN, SYDVKM. The CDR3 protein is CASYAGSARSYTF. The CDR3 nucleotides read TGTGCCAGCTATGCCGGCTCGGCAAGGAGCTACACCTTC.

With regard to this clonotype: One base away lies a much larger clone, so this may be a sequencing read error. The genes are TRBV5-1 and TRBJ1-1; maybe TRBD1 (5 bases). Germline lookup yields CDR1 SGHRS and CDR2 YFSETQ. The CDR3 runs to 15 residues. CDR3 loop: CASSLRGALNAEAFF. The CDR3 nucleotides are TGCGCCAGCAGCTTGAGGGGAGCACTGAACGCTGAAGCTTTCTTT.

This clonotype was counted between two and nine times. The chain employs TRBV19 and TRBJ1-1; 8 bases are a match to TRBD1. CDR1 is LNHDA and CDR2 is SQIVND in the germline V gene (reference sequence). This CDR3 spans 16 amino acids. V shed 5 bases and J 1 base; nucleotides not matched to a gene: 9. The CDR3 coding sequence is TGTGCCAGTAGTGTGGAGGCCGGGACAGGGAACACTGAAGCTTTCTTT. Its protein is CASSVEAGTGNTEAFF.

This clonotype was seen repeatedly, ten times or more. This chain joins TRBV30 and TRBJ1-1; perhaps TRBD1 as D (6 bases). Germline V lookup: CDR1 GTSNPN, CDR2 SVGIG (reference sequence). Trimming shortened V by 4 bases and J by 3 bases, and 12 bases separated the two germline ends. The CDR3 is 13 residues long. Here the CDR3 DNA reads TGTGCCTGGATCAGGGGAGAGTACACTGAAGCTTTCTTT. This sequence encodes CAWIRGEYTEAFF.

This clonotype was found many times. The gene calls are TRBV7-3 and TRBJ2-7; 12 bases fit TRBD2. Germline loops: CDR1 SGHTA, CDR2 FQGTGA. Losses at the gene ends were 3 bases for V and 6 bases for J; bases not matched to a gene: 6. CDR3 length equals 15 residues. CDR3: CASSFPSGRDSEQYF. The CDR3 DNA sequence: TGTGCCAGCAGCTTCCCTAGCGGGAGGGATTCCGAGCAGTACTTC.

As concerns this clonotype: A much larger clone differs by one base, so this may be a read error. The V and J genes are TRBV15 and TRBJ1-5; D is undetermined. The CDR3 loop spans 15 amino acids. The V gene's germline CDR1 is LNHNV and CDR2 YYDKDF (reference sequence). CDR3: CATSREGVGNQLQHF. The CDR3 DNA reads as TGTGCCACCAGCAGGGAGGGCGTGGGCAATCAGCTCCAGCATTTT.

The sample holds many counts of this clonotype. The chain is built from TRBV20-1 and TRBJ2-7; possible D gene TRBD1, 6 bases. This CDR3 has 14 residues. Trimming removed 6 bases from V and 2 bases from J, with 17 bases in between. CDR1 and CDR2 from the germline V gene are DFQATT and SNEGSKA (reference sequence). The DNA for the CDR3 is TGCAGTGCAAAACGGACAGAAAACACCTACGAGCAGTACTTC. Its translation is CSAKRTENTYEQYF.

This clonotype was counted at least ten times. This chain joins TRBV6-1 and TRBJ2-5; 9 bases line up with TRBD2. Germline loops: CDR1 MNHNS, CDR2 SASEGT. V lost 1 base to trimming and J lost 2 bases; unmatched junction nucleotides: 8. The CDR3 totals 17 residues. The CDR3 spells CASSEEGAGGPQETQYF. The CDR3 coding sequence is TGTGCCAGCAGTGAAGAGGGAGCGGGAGGCCCGCAAGAGACCCAGTACTTC.

This clonotype occurred many times. The V gene is TRBV2, the J gene TRBJ2-6; D uncertain. Germline CDR1 and CDR2: SNHLY and FYNNEI. This CDR3 is 16 amino acids long. Trimming removed 2 bases from V and 6 bases from J, with 14 bases in between. The CDR3 DNA follows: TGTGCCAGCAGTGAACTGGATTGGGGTGCGGCCAACGTCCTGACTTTC. Translation: CASSELDWGAANVLTF. The whole variable domain, remainder taken from reference TRBV2 and TRBJ2-6, is EPEVTQTPSHQVTQMGQEVILRCVPISNHLYFYWYRQILGQKVEFLVSFYNNEISEKSEIFDDQFSVERPDGSNFTLKIRSTKLEDSAMYFCASSELDWGAANVLTFGAGSRLTVL.

This clonotype was detected a few times. The chain recombines TRBV4-1 with TRBJ1-2; no firm D call. Germline loops: CDR1 MGHRA, CDR2 YSYEKL. The CDR3 totals 16 residues. V gave up 0 bases and J gave up 1 base, with 12 bases separating them. CDR3 residues: CASSQESRRFNYGYTF. The CDR3 nucleotides are TGCGCCAGCAGCCAAGAATCTCGTCGCTTTAACTATGGCTACACCTTC.